This T cell receptor (beta chain) is drawn from a study of graft-versus-host responses after intestinal transplantation. Produced via immunoSEQ multiplex PCR; TCRdb's table is partial and in-frame only. The table records over 80,000 clones, 91% of them present only once. Study conclusions and caveats: Analysis identified GvH clones in recipient marrow, with some appearing first in ileum or blood.

Trimming shortened V by 5 bases and J by 4 bases, and 11 bases separated the two germline ends. The CDR3 totals 14 residues. CDR1 and CDR2 (germline): SGHTA, FQGNSA. In this sample, this clone turned up a few times. Its antigen remains unidentified. This receptor was taken from a human donor who was the organ donor for an intestinal transplant. The chain uses TRBV7-2 and TRBJ1-4; D not resolved. This sample comprised unstimulated CD4+ T cells sorted from spleen or lymph node cells, obtained before transplant. CDR3 nucleotide sequence: TGTGCCAGCAGCGTAAGACGGGGTAATGAAAAACTGTTTTTT. Its protein product is CASSVRRGNEKLFF.